These 32 T cell receptor beta chains were sequenced from one sample in a study of blood T cell repertoires in COVID-19. TCRdb keeps only in-frame clones here, not all; method: immunoSEQ multiplex PCR. This sample has 120,000 to 150,000 clones; 80% to 90% occur once, and the top ten carry more than 4%. The specimen was peripheral blood. Receptors were obtained from a middle-aged woman with acute or convalescent COVID-19.

The chain combines TRBV29-1 with TRBJ2-5; TRBD1 is a possible D gene (6 bases). The CDR3 sequence is 15 residues long. The V end lost 0 bases, the J end lost 0 bases, and 11 bases lay between the germline ends. Germline lookup yields CDR1 SQVTM and CDR2 ANQGSEA. CDR3 nucleotides: TGCAGCGTTGAAGATTGGGGGACAAACCAAGAGACCCAGTACTTC. This gives the protein CSVEDWGTNQETQYF.

The chain combines TRBV15 with TRBJ2-1, with unresolved D. This CDR3 is built from 15 residues. Trimming left V 1 base short and J 1 base short, with 8 bases between. The V gene's germline CDR1 is LNHNV and CDR2 YYDKDF (reference sequence). For the CDR3, the DNA is TGTGCCACCAGCAGAGCATCTATATCCTACAATGAGCAGTTCTTC. Its translation: CATSRASISYNEQFF.

The rearrangement links TRBV4-1 to TRBJ2-6, with a tentative D call TRBD2 (5 bases). This CDR3 spans 18 amino acids. V was cut by 1 base and J by 0 bases, with 13 bases left in between. Germline-derived CDR1 and CDR2 are MGHRA and YSYEKL. The CDR3 region has the DNA TGCGCCAGCAGCCAAGGAGGTCGGGAACGCTCTGGGGCCAACGTCCTGACTTTC. It translates to CASSQGGRERSGANVLTF.

This rearrangement joins TRBV7-9 to TRBJ2-2, with 10 bases matching TRBD2. This CDR3 has 17 residues. The junction had 10 bases not matched to a gene; V was cut back by 5 bases and J by 4 bases. CDR1 is SEHNR, CDR2 FQNEAQ, per germline (reference sequence). The DNA for the CDR3 is TGTGCCAGCAGCCGAGGGGCTAGCGGGAGAGGCACCGGGGAGCTGTTTTTT. Encoded protein: CASSRGASGRGTGELFF.

The genes are TRBV27 and TRBJ1-1, with D possibly being TRBD1 (5 bases). Germline V gene lookup returns CDR1 MNHEY and CDR2 SMNVEV (reference sequence). This CDR3 is built from 13 residues. Trimming took 5 bases from V and 6 from J, leaving 13 bases between them. Here the CDR3 DNA reads TGTGCCAGCAGTCCCCAAGCCAGGGCTGAAGCTTTCTTT. Translated, it gives CASSPQARAEAFF.

In nucleotides, the CDR3 is TGTGCCAGTAGTCGGGAACCCCCGTTTTTCGCAACTAATGAAAAACTGTTTTTT. Its translation: CASSREPPFFATNEKLFF. The V call is TRBV19, the J call TRBJ1-4; no definite D call. There are 18 residues in the CDR3. Germline CDR1 is LNHDA and CDR2 is SQIVND (reference sequence). V dropped 5 bases and J dropped 0 bases, with 19 bases sitting between them.

This clone was counted between two and nine times. The chain recombines TRBV4-3 with TRBJ1-1, with TRBD1 matching over 7 bases. The V gene end was trimmed by 4 bases and the J gene end by 1 base; junction bases not matched to a gene: 3. The CDR3 has 14 residues. Germline CDR1 reads LGHNA; CDR2 reads YSLEER. The CDR3 protein is CASSRDSENTEAFF. CDR3 bases: TGCGCCAGCAGCCGGGACAGTGAGAACACTGAAGCTTTCTTT.

The chain recombines TRBV28 with TRBJ1-4; a weak D match, TRBD1 (6 bases). Germline lookup yields CDR1 MDHEN and CDR2 SYDVKM. The CDR3 is 16 residues long. V was clipped by 4 bases and J by 0 bases, with 12 bases between them. The chain's CDR3 is CASSSWTAPTNEKLFF. DNA of the CDR3: TGTGCCAGCAGTTCATGGACAGCTCCAACTAATGAAAAACTGTTTTTT.

V and J are TRBV5-6 and TRBJ1-5; 7 nucleotides match TRBD1. V shed 5 bases and J 3 bases; nucleotides not matched to a gene: 8. CDR3 length equals 15 residues. The germline gives CDR1 SGHDT, CDR2 YYEEEE. CDR3 bases: TGTGCCAGCAGTCTTCCGGGACAGCCCAATCAGCCCCAGCATTTT. Protein sequence: CASSLPGQPNQPQHF. Together with reference TRBV5-6 and TRBJ1-5, the CDR3 gives the full variable domain: DAGVTQSPTHLIKTRGQQVTLRCSPKSGHDTVSWYQQALGQGPQFIFQYYEEEERQRGNFPDRFSGHQFPNYSSELNVNALLLGDSALYLCASSLPGQPNQPQHFGDGTRLSIL.

V is TRBV10-3 and J is TRBJ2-5; 11 bases are shared with TRBD2. The germline gives CDR1 ENHRY, CDR2 SYGVKD. V lost 3 bases and J lost 6; bases outside the gene matches: 6. This CDR3 spans 15 amino acids. The CDR3 nucleotides are TGTGCCATCAGTGAAGCGACTAGCGGGGAAAAGACCCAGTACTTC. Residues: CAISEATSGEKTQYF.

The genes are TRBV6-2 or TRBV6-3 and TRBJ1-1, with 8 bases fitting TRBD1. Germline V gene sequence: CDR1 MNHEY, CDR2 SVGEGT. There are 14 residues in the CDR3. V lost 2 bases to trimming and J lost 3 bases; unmatched junction nucleotides: 2. The CDR3 loop is CASSYPGGYTEAFF. In DNA form, the CDR3 reads TGTGCCAGCAGTTACCCAGGGGGCTACACTGAAGCTTTCTTT.

The sample holds one count of this clone. This chain connects TRBV7-2 to TRBJ2-1, with 8 bases identical to TRBD2. Germline CDR1 reads SGHTA; CDR2 reads FQGNSA. This CDR3 comprises 14 residues. Trimming cost V 6 bases and J 5 bases; bases outside gene matches: 6. This CDR3 is CASRRGLVNNEQFF. CDR3 nucleotide sequence: TGTGCCAGCAGACGGGGACTAGTGAACAATGAGCAGTTCTTC. Variable domain in full (rest from reference TRBV7-2 and TRBJ2-1): GAGVSQSPSNKVTEKGKDVELRCDPISGHTALYWYRQSLGQGLEFLIYFQGNSAPDKSGLPSDRFSAERTGGSVSTLTIQRTQQEDSAVYLCASRRGLVNNEQFFGPGTRLTVL.

This sequence joins TRBV18 and TRBJ2-1; 9 nucleotides agree with TRBD1. The CDR3 sequence is 15 residues long. V lost 1 base, J lost 7 bases, and 5 bases stayed unmatched. Germline loops: CDR1 KGHSH, CDR2 LQKENI. CDR3 sequence (DNA): TGTGCCAGCTCACCACAGGACAGGGGTTTGAATGAGCAGTTCTTC. It yields the protein CASSPQDRGLNEQFF.

The chain couples TRBV6-4 to TRBJ2-1, with 12 positions matching TRBD2. Germline V CDR1 and CDR2: MRHNA, SNTAGT. The CDR3 runs 16 residues. V trimming: 3 bases; J trimming: 9 bases; junction bases outside the gene matches: 9. The CDR3 region has the DNA TGTGCCAGCAGTGATTCTAGCGGGAGGGCCGTAAGTGAGCAGTTCTTC. This encodes CASSDSSGRAVSEQFF.

The table lists this clone with a count of one. The rearrangement joins TRBV5-1 to TRBJ1-1; 10 bases are shared with TRBD1. CDR1 SGHRS and CDR2 YFSETQ come from the germline V gene. The V and J ends lost 5 bases and 5 bases, in that order; junction bases with no gene match: 18. The CDR3 contains 18 residues. The CDR3 region is CASRSRTGGYERGTEAFF. CDR3 coding DNA: TGCGCCAGCAGATCTAGGACAGGGGGTTATGAAAGAGGGACTGAAGCTTTCTTT.

The chain couples TRBV6-5 to TRBJ1-1; D is undetermined. V was trimmed by 2 bases and J by 1 base, leaving 11 bases between them. Per germline, CDR1 MNHEY and CDR2 SVGAGI. The CDR3 contains 15 residues. In DNA, the CDR3 is TGTGCCAGCAGTTACGGGAGATACCCGAACACTGAAGCTTTCTTT. Amino acids: CASSYGRYPNTEAFF.

The gene calls are TRBV6-5 and TRBJ2-7, with TRBD2 matching over 9 bases. CDR1 and CDR2 from the germline V gene are MNHEY and SVGAGI. J lost 0 bases, V lost 8 bases, and 2 bases had no gene match. There are 13 residues in the CDR3. CDR3 in amino acids: CASGLASSYEQYF. DNA of the CDR3: TGTGCCAGCGGACTAGCGTCCTCCTACGAGCAGTACTTC.

This clone was observed once. The V call is TRBV28, the J call TRBJ1-3; 7 bases are a match to TRBD1. This CDR3 region has 17 residues. CDR1 and CDR2 from the germline V gene are MDHEN and SYDVKM. With 2 bases clipped from V and 0 bases from J, the junction kept 7 bases outside the gene matches. The CDR3 reads CASSLTDRFLSGNTIYF. The DNA for the CDR3 is TGTGCCAGCAGTTTAACGGACAGGTTCCTCTCTGGAAACACCATATATTTT.

The chain is built from TRBV6-5 and TRBJ2-7, with a possible D match to TRBD1 (6 bases). Trimming left V 2 bases short and J 4 bases short, with 9 bases between. Germline CDR1 MNHEY, CDR2 SVGAGI. The CDR3 runs to 13 residues. In DNA, the CDR3 is TGTGCCAGCAGTTACGCCCAGGGGTACGAGCAGTACTTC. Its translation is CASSYAQGYEQYF.

The rearrangement links TRBV10-3 to TRBJ1-2, with D possibly matching TRBD1 (6 bases). The germline V gene encodes CDR1 ENHRY and CDR2 SYGVKD. The CDR3 covers 15 residues. V was clipped by 4 bases and J by 8 bases, with 20 bases between them. Here the CDR3 reads CAISASGGQPGGYTF. The CDR3 bases are TGTGCCATCAGTGCTTCTGGTGGACAGCCAGGGGGCTACACCTTC.

V gene TRBV6-2 or TRBV6-3 combines with J gene TRBJ2-7; TRBD2 aligns across 12 bases. Germline V gives CDR1 MNHEY, CDR2 SVGEGT. This CDR3 is 19 amino acids long. V lost 4 bases to trimming and J lost 3 bases; unmatched junction nucleotides: 16. The CDR3 DNA reads TGTGCCAGCAGTTCATCTAGCGGGAGGGCGGTATTCTCCCTCTACGAGCAGTACTTC. It translates to CASSSSSGRAVFSLYEQYF.

This rearrangement joins TRBV4-3 to TRBJ1-4; D ambiguous. The CDR3 runs 17 residues. The V and J ends lost 0 bases and 0 bases respectively, with 11 bases between them. The germline V gene has CDR1 LGHNA and CDR2 YSLEER. The CDR3 is CASSQDFPGATNEKLFF. The CDR3 DNA reads as TGCGCCAGCAGCCAAGATTTCCCCGGTGCAACTAATGAAAAACTGTTTTTT.

This clone was detected only a few times. The rearrangement links TRBV11-2 to TRBJ2-5; 13 bases map to TRBD2. Germline V gene lookup returns CDR1 SGHAT and CDR2 FQNNGV. The CDR3 covers 16 residues. The V segment lost 6 bases and the J segment 1 base; nucleotides outside the gene matches: 5. This CDR3 reads CASRLGLAGSQETQYF. DNA of the CDR3: TGTGCCAGCAGATTGGGACTAGCGGGGTCCCAAGAGACCCAGTACTTC.

This clone occurred a few times. The chain combines TRBV7-2 with TRBJ1-5; possible D gene TRBD1, 6 bases. The CDR3 loop spans 15 amino acids. V shed 4 bases and J shed 3 bases, with 13 bases lying between them. CDR1 SGHTA and CDR2 FQGNSA come from the germline V gene. The CDR3 sequence is CASSWEGGFNQPQHF. CDR3 coding DNA: TGTGCCAGCAGCTGGGAGGGGGGGTTCAATCAGCCCCAGCATTTT.

The rearrangement uses TRBV7-9 and TRBJ2-7; TRBD1 agrees at 10 bases. The germline gives CDR1 SEHNR, CDR2 FQNEAQ (reference sequence). This CDR3 is built from 14 residues. Trimming removed 3 bases from V and 7 bases from J; junction bases left unmatched: 6. CDR3 coding DNA: TGTGCCAGCAGCTTTGGGACAGGGGCTAGGGAGCAGTACTTC. Translated: CASSFGTGAREQYF. Complete variable domain (other parts from reference TRBV7-9 and TRBJ2-7): DTGVSQNPRHKITKRGQNVTFRCDPISEHNRLYWYRQTLGQGPEFLTYFQNEAQLEKSRLLSDRFSAERPKGSFSTLEIQRTEQGDSAMYLCASSFGTGAREQYFGPGTRLTVT.

The J gene is TRBJ2-7, the V gene TRBV18; D not certain. The germline V and J ends were trimmed by 2 bases and 4 bases, with 12 bases remaining between them. The germline CDR1 and CDR2 sequences are KGHSH and LQKENI. This CDR3 spans 14 amino acids. The DNA of the CDR3 is TGTGCCAGCTCACCAAATCAGGAATTTTACGAGCAGTACTTC. It is translated as CASSPNQEFYEQYF.

The CDR3 loop reads CACDTGRPRVPLHF. CDR3 nucleotides: TGTGCCTGCGATACCGGGCGCCCGAGGGTACCCCTCCACTTT. This chain joins TRBV30 and TRBJ1-6; unclear D gene. The CDR3 has 14 residues. Per germline, CDR1 GTSNPN and CDR2 SVGIG (reference sequence). V lost 6 bases and J 12 bases, leaving 21 bases between the germline ends.

V gene TRBV28 combines with J gene TRBJ2-1, with D maybe TRBD1 (5 bases). Germline CDR1 is MDHEN and CDR2 is SYDVKM. This CDR3 contains 14 residues. V lost 10 bases and J lost 2, with 15 bases in between. The CDR3 DNA is TGTGCCAATCAAGCCCAGGGCGCCTACAATGAGCAGTTCTTC. Translated: CANQAQGAYNEQFF.

V usage is TRBV6-2 or TRBV6-3 and J usage is TRBJ1-1; D remains ambiguous. Germline CDR1 reads MNHEY; CDR2 reads SVGEGT. The CDR3 consists of 14 residues. V was pared by 4 bases and J by 5 bases, with 14 bases between. For the CDR3, the DNA is TGTGCCAGCAGTTTTGACGGGAGGCGGACTGAAGCTTTCTTT. It yields the protein CASSFDGRRTEAFF.

The rearrangement joins TRBV10-3 to TRBJ1-2; TRBD1 matches at 11 bases. The V gene's germline CDR1 is ENHRY and CDR2 SYGVKD. This CDR3 comprises 12 residues. The ends lost 9 bases at V and 3 bases at J; junction bases unmatched: 0. For the CDR3, the DNA is TGTGCCATGGGACAGGGGGACTATGGCTACACCTTC. It codes for CAMGQGDYGYTF.

This sequence joins TRBV5-1 and TRBJ2-1; no clear D gene. The CDR3 is 12 amino acids. From germline, CDR1 is SGHRS and CDR2 YFSETQ. The V end was cut by 2 bases, the J end by 6 bases, with 6 bases between. CDR3 amino acids: CASSFSGNEQFF. For the CDR3, the DNA is TGCGCCAGCAGCTTTTCCGGCAATGAGCAGTTCTTC.

The rearrangement uses TRBV5-1 and TRBJ1-4, with TRBD1 matching 7 bases. With V trimmed by 3 bases and J by 0 bases, 5 bases remained unmatched. The CDR3 has 16 amino acids. The V gene's germline CDR1 is SGHRS and CDR2 YFSETQ. The CDR3 spells CASSWGTVTTNEKLFF. CDR3 DNA: TGCGCCAGCAGCTGGGGGACAGTTACAACTAATGAAAAACTGTTTTTT.